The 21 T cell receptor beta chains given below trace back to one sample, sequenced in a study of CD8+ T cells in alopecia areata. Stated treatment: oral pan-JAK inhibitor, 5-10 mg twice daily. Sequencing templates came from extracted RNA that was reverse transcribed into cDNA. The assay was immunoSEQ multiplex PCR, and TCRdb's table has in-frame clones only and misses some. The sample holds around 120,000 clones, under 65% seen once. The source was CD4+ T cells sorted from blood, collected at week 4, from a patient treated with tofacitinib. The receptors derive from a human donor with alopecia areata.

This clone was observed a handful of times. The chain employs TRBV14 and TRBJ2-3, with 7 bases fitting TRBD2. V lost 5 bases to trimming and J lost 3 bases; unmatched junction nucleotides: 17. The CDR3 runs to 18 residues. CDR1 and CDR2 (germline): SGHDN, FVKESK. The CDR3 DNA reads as TGTGCCAGCAGCGTACGTGCACCCTTTGGGGGAGGGACAGATACGCAGTATTTT. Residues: CASSVRAPFGGGTDTQYF.

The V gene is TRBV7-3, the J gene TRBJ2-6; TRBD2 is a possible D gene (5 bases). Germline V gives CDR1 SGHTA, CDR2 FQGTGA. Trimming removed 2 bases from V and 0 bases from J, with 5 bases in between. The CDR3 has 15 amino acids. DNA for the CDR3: TGTGCCAGCAGCTTAGCGGGCTCTGGGGCCAACGTCCTGACTTTC. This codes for CASSLAGSGANVLTF. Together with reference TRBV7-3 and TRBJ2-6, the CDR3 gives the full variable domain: GAGVSQTPSNKVTEKGKYVELRCDPISGHTALYWYRQSLGQGPEFLIYFQGTGAADDSGLPNDRFFAVRPEGSVSTLKIQRTERGDSAVYLCASSLAGSGANVLTFGAGSRLTVL.

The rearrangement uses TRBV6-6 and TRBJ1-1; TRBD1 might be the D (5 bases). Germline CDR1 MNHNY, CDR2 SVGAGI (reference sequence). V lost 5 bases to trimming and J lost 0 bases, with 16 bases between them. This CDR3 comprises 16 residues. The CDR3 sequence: CASSPRTRSVNTEAFF. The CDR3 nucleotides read TGTGCCAGCAGTCCTAGGACAAGATCGGTGAACACTGAAGCTTTCTTT.

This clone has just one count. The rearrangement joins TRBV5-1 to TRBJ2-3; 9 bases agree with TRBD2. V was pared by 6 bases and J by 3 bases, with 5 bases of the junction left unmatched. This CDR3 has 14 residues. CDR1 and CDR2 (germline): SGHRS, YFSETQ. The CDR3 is CASTSGGSTDTQYF. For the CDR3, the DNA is TGCGCCAGCACCAGCGGGGGGAGTACAGATACGCAGTATTTT.

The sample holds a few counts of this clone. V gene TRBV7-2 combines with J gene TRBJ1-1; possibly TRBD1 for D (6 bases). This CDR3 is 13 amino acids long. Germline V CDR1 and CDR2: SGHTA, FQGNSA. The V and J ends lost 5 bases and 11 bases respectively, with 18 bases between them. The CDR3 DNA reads TGTGCCAGCAGCGGACAGCGCCGCGATCGGGCTTTCTTT. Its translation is CASSGQRRDRAFF.

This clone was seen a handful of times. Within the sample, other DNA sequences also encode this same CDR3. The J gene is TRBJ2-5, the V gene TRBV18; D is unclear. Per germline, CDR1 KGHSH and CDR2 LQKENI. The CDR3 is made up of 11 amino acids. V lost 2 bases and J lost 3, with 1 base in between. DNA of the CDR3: TGTGCCAGCTCACCAGAAGAGACCCAGTACTTC. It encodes CASSPEETQYF.

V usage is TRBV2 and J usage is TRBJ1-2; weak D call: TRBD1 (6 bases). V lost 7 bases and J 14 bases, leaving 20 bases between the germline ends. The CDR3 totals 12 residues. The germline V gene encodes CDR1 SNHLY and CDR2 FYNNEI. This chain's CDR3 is CASISVNRAYTF. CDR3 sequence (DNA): TGTGCCAGCATATCGGTAAACAGGGCATATACCTTC. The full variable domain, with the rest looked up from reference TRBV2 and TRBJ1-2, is EPEVTQTPSHQVTQMGQEVILRCVPISNHLYFYWYRQILGQKVEFLVSFYNNEISEKSEIFDDQFSVERPDGSNFTLKIRSTKLEDSAMYFCASISVNRAYTFGSGTRLTVV.

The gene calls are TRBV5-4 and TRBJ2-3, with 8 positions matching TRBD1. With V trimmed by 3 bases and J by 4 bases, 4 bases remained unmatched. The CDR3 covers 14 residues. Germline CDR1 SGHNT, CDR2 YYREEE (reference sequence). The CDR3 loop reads CASSSGQGPDTQYF. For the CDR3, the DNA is TGTGCCAGCAGCTCTGGACAGGGCCCAGATACGCAGTATTTT.

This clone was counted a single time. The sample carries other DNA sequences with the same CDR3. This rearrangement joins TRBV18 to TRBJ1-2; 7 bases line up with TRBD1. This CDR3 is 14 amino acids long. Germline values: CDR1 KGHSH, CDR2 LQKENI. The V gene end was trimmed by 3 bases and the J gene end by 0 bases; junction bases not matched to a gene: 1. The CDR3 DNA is TGTGCCAGCTCACCGGACAGGACTAACTATGGCTACACCTTC. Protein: CASSPDRTNYGYTF. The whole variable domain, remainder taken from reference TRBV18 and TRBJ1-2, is NAGVMQNPRHLVRRRGQEARLRCSPMKGHSHVYWYRQLPEEGLKFMVYLQKENIIDESGMPKERFSAEFPKEGPSILRIQQVVRGDSAAYFCASSPDRTNYGYTFGSGTRLTVV.

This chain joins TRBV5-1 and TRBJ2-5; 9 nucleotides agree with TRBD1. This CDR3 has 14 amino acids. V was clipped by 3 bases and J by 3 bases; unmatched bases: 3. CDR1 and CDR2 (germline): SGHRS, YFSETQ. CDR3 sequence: CASSWGQGEETQYF. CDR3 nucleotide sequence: TGCGCCAGCAGCTGGGGACAGGGTGAAGAGACCCAGTACTTC.

The chain's CDR3 is CASSLNGGLQETQYF. CDR3 coding DNA: TGTGCCAGCAGCTTAAACGGCGGCCTCCAAGAGACCCAGTACTTC. This chain links TRBV7-2 with TRBJ2-5; no clear D. Looked up from germline, CDR1 is SGHTA and CDR2 is FQGNSA. The CDR3 totals 15 residues. V shed 2 bases and J shed 1 base, with 11 bases lying between them.

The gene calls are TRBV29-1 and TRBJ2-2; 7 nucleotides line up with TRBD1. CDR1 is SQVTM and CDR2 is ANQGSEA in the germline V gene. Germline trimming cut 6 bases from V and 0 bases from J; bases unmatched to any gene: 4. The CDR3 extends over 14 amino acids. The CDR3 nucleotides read TGCAGCGTAAAGACAGGGCCGAACACCGGGGAGCTGTTTTTT. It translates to CSVKTGPNTGELFF.

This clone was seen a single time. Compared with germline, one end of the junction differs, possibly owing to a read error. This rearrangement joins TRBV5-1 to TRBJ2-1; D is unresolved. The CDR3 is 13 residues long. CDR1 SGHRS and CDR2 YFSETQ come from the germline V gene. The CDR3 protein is CASSSDSNNEQFF. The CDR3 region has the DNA TGCGCCAGCAGCTCCGACTCCAACAATGAGCAGTTCTTC.

The CDR3 protein is CASSLPSNEQYF. The CDR3 DNA is TGCGCCAGCAGCTTGCCTAGCAACGAGCAGTACTTC. V usage is TRBV5-1 and J usage is TRBJ2-7; D possibly corresponds to TRBD2 (5 bases). This CDR3 has 12 amino acids. Germline V gene sequence: CDR1 SGHRS, CDR2 YFSETQ. With 1 base removed from V and 5 bases from J, the gap between germline ends came to 7 bases.

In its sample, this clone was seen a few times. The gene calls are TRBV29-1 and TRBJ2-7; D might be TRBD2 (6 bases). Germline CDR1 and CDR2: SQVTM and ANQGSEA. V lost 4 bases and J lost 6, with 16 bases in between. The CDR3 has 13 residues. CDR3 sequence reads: CSVVSGGNGEQYF. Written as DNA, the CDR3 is TGCAGCGTTGTATCAGGCGGGAACGGCGAGCAGTACTTC.

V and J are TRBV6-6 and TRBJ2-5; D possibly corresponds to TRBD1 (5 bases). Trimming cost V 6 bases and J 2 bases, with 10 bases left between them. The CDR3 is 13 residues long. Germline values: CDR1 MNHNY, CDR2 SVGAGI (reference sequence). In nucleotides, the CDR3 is TGTGCCAGCAGGCCAGGGCGGCAAGAGACCCAGTACTTC. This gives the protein CASRPGRQETQYF.

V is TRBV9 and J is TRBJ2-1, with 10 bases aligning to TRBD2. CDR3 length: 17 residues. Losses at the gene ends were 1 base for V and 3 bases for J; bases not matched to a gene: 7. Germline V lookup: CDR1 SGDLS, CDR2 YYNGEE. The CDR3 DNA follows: TGTGCCAGCAGCGTATATCCGCAGCGGGGGGGCTACAATGAGCAGTTCTTC. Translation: CASSVYPQRGGYNEQFF.

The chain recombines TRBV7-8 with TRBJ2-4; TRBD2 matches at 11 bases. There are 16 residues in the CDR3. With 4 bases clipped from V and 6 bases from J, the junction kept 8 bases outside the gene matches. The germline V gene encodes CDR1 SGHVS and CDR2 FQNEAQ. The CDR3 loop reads CASSSFSGRVVNIQYF. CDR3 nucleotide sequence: TGTGCCAGCAGCTCGTTTAGCGGGAGGGTAGTAAACATTCAGTACTTC.

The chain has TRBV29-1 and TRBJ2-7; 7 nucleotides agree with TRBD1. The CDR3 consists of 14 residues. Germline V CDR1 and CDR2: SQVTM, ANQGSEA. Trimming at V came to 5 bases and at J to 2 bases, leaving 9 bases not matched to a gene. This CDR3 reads CSVNGWGQTYEQYF. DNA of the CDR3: TGCAGCGTTAACGGCTGGGGACAGACCTACGAGCAGTACTTC.

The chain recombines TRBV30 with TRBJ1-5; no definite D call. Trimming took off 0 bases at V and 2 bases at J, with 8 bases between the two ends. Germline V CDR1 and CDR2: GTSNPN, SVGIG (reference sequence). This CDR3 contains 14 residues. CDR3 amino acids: CAWSVDAGNQPQHF. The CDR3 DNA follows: TGTGCCTGGAGTGTAGACGCAGGCAATCAGCCCCAGCATTTT.

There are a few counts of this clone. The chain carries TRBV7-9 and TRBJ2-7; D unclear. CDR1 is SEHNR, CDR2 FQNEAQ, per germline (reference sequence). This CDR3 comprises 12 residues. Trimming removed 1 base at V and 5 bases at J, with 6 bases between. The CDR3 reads CASSLDRNEQYF. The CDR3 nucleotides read TGTGCCAGCAGCTTAGACAGAAACGAGCAGTACTTC.